The clone carrying this TCR beta chain was counted a few times. The CDR3 sequence is 16 residues long. V dropped 8 bases and J dropped 3; count of bases not matched to a gene: 10. Germline CDR1 and CDR2: MNHEY and SMNVEV (reference sequence). These data are taken from a study of blood T cell repertoires in COVID-19. Data came from immunoSEQ multiplex PCR; TCRdb stores just in-frame clones and leaves some out. The sample yields 100,000 to 120,000 clones, just over 75% seen once. This clonotype was obtained from a woman of 80 years or more with acute or convalescent COVID-19. This rearrangement joins TRBV27 to TRBJ1-6, with 7 bases that match TRBD1. The sequenced sample consisted of peripheral blood. This CDR3 is CASRAQGQLYNSPLHF. For the CDR3, the DNA is TGTGCCAGCCGAGCCCAGGGACAGCTCTATAATTCACCCCTCCACTTT.